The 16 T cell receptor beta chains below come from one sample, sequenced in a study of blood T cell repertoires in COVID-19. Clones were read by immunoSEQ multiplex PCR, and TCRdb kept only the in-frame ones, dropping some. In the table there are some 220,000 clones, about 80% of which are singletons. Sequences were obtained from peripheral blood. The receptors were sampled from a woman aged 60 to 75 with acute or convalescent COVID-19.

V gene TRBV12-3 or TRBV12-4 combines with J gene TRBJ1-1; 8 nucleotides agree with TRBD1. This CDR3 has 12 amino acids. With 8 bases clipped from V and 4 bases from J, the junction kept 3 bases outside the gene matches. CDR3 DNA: TGTGCCAGCGGCAGGGGGCCCACTGAAGCTTTCTTT. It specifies CASGRGPTEAFF.

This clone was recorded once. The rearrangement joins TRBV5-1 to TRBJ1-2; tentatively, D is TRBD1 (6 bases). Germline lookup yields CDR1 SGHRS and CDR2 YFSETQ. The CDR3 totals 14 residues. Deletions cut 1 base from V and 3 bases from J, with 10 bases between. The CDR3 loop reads CASSLLQGDYGYTF. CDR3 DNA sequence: TGCGCCAGCAGCTTGTTACAGGGTGACTATGGCTACACCTTC.

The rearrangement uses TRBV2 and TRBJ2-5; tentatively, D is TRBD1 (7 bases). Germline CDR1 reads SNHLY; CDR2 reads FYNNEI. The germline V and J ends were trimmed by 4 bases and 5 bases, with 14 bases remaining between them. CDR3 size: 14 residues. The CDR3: CASSALTGRETQYF. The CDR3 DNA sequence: TGTGCCAGCAGTGCCCTGACAGGGAGGGAGACCCAGTACTTC. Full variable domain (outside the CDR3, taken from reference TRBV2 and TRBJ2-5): EPEVTQTPSHQVTQMGQEVILRCVPISNHLYFYWYRQILGQKVEFLVSFYNNEISEKSEIFDDQFSVERPDGSNFTLKIRSTKLEDSAMYFCASSALTGRETQYFGPGTRLLVL.

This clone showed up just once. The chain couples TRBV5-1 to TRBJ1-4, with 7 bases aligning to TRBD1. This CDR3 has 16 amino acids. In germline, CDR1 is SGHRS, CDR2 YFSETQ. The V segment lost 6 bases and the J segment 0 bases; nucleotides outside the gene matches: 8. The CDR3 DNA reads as TGCGCCAGCAAGAGGGACAGCCTTGCAACTAATGAAAAACTGTTTTTT. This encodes CASKRDSLATNEKLFF.

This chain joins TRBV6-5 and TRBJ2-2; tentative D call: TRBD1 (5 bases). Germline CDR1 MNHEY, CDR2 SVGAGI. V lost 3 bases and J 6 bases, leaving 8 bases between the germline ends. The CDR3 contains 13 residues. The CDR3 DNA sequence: TGTGCCAGCAGTTATCTAGGGGCCGGGGAGCTGTTTTTT. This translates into CASSYLGAGELFF.

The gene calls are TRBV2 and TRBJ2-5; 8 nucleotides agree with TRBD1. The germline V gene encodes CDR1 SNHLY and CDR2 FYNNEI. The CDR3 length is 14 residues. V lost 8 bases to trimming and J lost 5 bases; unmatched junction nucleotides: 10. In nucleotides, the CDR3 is TGTGCCAGCCCCGGGACAGGACAATCCGAGACCCAGTACTTC. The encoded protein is CASPGTGQSETQYF.

The CDR3 nucleotides read TGCGCCAGCAGCAACCAGGACAGGGGAGGCTCTATGAACACTGAAGCTTTCTTT. Translating it yields CASSNQDRGGSMNTEAFF. The chain is built from TRBV5-1 and TRBJ1-1; 9 nucleotides align to TRBD1. Germline loops: CDR1 SGHRS, CDR2 YFSETQ. The CDR3 is 18 amino acids. The trim removed 4 bases at V and 0 bases at J, leaving 13 bases unmatched. The variable domain in full, with the rest retrieved from reference TRBV5-1 and TRBJ1-1, is KAGVTQTPRYLIKTRGQQVTLSCSPISGHRSVSWYQQTPGQGLQFLFEYFSETQRNKGNFPGRFSGRQFSNSRSEMNVSTLELGDSALYLCASSNQDRGGSMNTEAFFGQGTRLTVV.

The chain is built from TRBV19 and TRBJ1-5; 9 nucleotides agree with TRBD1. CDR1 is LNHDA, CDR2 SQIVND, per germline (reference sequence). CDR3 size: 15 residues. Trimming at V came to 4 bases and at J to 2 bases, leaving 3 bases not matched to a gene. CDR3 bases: TGTGCCAGTAGTACCCGACAGGGGGGCAATCAGCCCCAGCATTTT. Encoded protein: CASSTRQGGNQPQHF.

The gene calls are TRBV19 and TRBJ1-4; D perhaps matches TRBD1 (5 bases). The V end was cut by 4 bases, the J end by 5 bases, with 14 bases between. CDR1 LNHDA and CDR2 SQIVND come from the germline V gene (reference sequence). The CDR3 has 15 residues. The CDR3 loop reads CASSNRQSSNEKLFF. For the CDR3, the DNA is TGTGCCAGTAGTAACAGACAGTCAAGCAATGAAAAACTGTTTTTT.

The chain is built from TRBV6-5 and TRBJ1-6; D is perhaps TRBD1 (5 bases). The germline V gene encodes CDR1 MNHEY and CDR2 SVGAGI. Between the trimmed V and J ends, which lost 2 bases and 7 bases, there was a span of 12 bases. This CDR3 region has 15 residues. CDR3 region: CASSYDGAGNSPLHF. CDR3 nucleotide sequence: TGTGCCAGCAGTTACGACGGGGCGGGGAATTCACCCCTCCACTTT.

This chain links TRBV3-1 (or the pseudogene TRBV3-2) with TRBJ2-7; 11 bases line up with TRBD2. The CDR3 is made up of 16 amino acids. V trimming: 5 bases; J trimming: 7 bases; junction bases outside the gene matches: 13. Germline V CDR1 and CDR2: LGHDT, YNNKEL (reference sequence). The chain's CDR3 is CASSYRSSGGPGEQYF. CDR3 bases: TGTGCCAGCAGCTATCGCTCTAGCGGGGGGCCGGGGGAGCAGTACTTC.

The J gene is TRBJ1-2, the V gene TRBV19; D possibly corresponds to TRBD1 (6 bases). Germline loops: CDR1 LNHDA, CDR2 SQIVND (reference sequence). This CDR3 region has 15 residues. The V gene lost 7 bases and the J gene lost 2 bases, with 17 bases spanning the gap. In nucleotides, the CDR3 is TGTGCCAGTACCACGACAGGTTCTCCAAACTATGGCTACACCTTC. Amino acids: CASTTTGSPNYGYTF. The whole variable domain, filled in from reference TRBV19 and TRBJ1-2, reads DGGITQSPKYLFRKEGQNVTLSCEQNLNHDAMYWYRQDPGQGLRLIYYSQIVNDFQKGDIAEGYSVSREKKESFPLTVTSAQKNPTAFYLCASTTTGSPNYGYTFGSGTRLTVV.

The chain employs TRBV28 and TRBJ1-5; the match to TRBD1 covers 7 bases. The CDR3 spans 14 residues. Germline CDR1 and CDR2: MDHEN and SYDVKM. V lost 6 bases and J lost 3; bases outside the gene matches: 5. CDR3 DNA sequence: TGTGCCAGCAGCGAGGGGGCAGTCAATCAGCCCCAGCATTTT. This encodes CASSEGAVNQPQHF.

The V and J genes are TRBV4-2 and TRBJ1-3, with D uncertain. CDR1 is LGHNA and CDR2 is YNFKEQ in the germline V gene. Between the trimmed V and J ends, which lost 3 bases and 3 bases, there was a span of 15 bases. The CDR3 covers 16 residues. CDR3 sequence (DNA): TGTGCCAGCAGCCAGGAAAAGCGGGCCGGTGGAAACACCATATATTTT. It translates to CASSQEKRAGGNTIYF.

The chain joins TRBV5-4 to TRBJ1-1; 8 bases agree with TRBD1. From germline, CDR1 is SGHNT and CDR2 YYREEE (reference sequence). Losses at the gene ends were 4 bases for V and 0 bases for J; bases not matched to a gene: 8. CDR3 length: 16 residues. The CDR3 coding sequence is TGTGCCAGCAGCCCCCGGGACAGGTTTATGAACACTGAAGCTTTCTTT. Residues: CASSPRDRFMNTEAFF. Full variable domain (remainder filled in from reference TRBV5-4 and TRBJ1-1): ETGVTQSPTHLIKTRGQQVTLRCSSQSGHNTVSWYQQALGQGPQFIFQYYREEENGRGNFPPRFSGLQFPNYSSELNVNALELDDSALYLCASSPRDRFMNTEAFFGQGTRLTVV.

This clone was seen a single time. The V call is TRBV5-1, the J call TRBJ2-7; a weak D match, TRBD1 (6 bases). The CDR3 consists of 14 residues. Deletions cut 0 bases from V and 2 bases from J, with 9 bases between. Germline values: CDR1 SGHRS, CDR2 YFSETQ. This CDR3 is CASSLEQGPYEQYF. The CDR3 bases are TGCGCCAGCAGCTTGGAACAGGGACCCTACGAGCAGTACTTC.